The next 32 T cell receptor beta chains were all read from a single sample in a study of CD8+ T cells in alopecia areata. Extraction of RNA preceded its reverse transcription into cDNA, which served as the sequencing template. Assay used: immunoSEQ multiplex PCR; TCRdb lists only in-frame clones, some missing. This table has about 140,000 clones, about half appearing once. The sequencing used CD4+ T cells sorted from blood, collected at week 0. The receptors shown here come from a human donor with alopecia areata.

This clone was counted only a few times. The rearrangement links TRBV6-5 to TRBJ2-1, with a tentative D call TRBD2 (6 bases). The germline V and J ends were trimmed by 4 bases and 6 bases, with 10 bases remaining between them. The CDR3 spans 13 residues. Germline V CDR1 and CDR2: MNHEY, SVGAGI. DNA of the CDR3: TGTGCCAGCAGTTTGGGACTGTTCAATGAGCAGTTCTTC. This sequence encodes CASSLGLFNEQFF.

The V gene is TRBV2, the J gene TRBJ1-2, with a tentative D call TRBD1 (5 bases). The germline V gene has CDR1 SNHLY and CDR2 FYNNEI. V lost 4 bases to trimming and J lost 3 bases, with 12 bases between them. The CDR3 covers 14 residues. The CDR3 DNA reads TGTGCCAGCAGTGCAGACGGGACTGACTATGGCTACACCTTC. It specifies CASSADGTDYGYTF.

The chain carries TRBV6-1 and TRBJ2-1, with D perhaps matching TRBD1 (6 bases). This CDR3 spans 15 amino acids. Trimming took off 7 bases at V and 4 bases at J, with 17 bases between the two ends. Germline-derived CDR1 and CDR2 are MNHNS and SASEGT. The CDR3 reads CASIPTDRQYNEQFF. The CDR3, as DNA: TGTGCCAGCATCCCCACCGACAGGCAGTACAATGAGCAGTTCTTC.

This clone was seen more than once but under ten times. The chain employs TRBV9 and TRBJ2-2, with 12 positions matching TRBD2. This CDR3 has 15 amino acids. Germline V gives CDR1 SGDLS, CDR2 YYNGEE. V shed 3 bases, J shed 4 bases, and the junction held 1 base outside the gene matches. The CDR3 loop reads CASSETSGSTGELFF. CDR3 nucleotide sequence: TGTGCCAGCAGCGAGACTAGCGGGAGCACCGGGGAGCTGTTTTTT.

V is TRBV4-1 and J is TRBJ1-2; TRBD1 matches 8 bases. The CDR3 totals 15 residues. Germline CDR1 and CDR2: MGHRA and YSYEKL. Germline trimming cut 3 bases from V and 5 bases from J; bases unmatched to any gene: 8. CDR3 protein: CASSQAGGGGYGYTF. In DNA form, the CDR3 reads TGCGCCAGCAGCCAGGCAGGGGGCGGTGGATATGGCTACACCTTC.

This clone was observed a few times. The V gene is TRBV7-8, the J gene TRBJ1-2, with D possibly being TRBD1 (5 bases). Trimming took 5 bases from V and 7 from J, leaving 11 bases between them. From germline, CDR1 is SGHVS and CDR2 FQNEAQ. There are 12 residues in the CDR3. CDR3 DNA: TGTGCCAGCAGCCAAGACAGACGTGGCTACACCTTC. Encoded protein: CASSQDRRGYTF.

This chain links TRBV5-1 with TRBJ2-1; TRBD2 might be the D (6 bases). The germline V gene encodes CDR1 SGHRS and CDR2 YFSETQ. The CDR3 is made up of 15 amino acids. Trimming pared 6 bases from V and 1 base from J, leaving 14 bases between. The CDR3 region has the DNA TGCGCCAGCACGGCGGTGGCGGGATCCTACAATGAGCAGTTCTTC. Translating gives CASTAVAGSYNEQFF. Full variable domain (rest looked up from reference TRBV5-1 and TRBJ2-1): KAGVTQTPRYLIKTRGQQVTLSCSPISGHRSVSWYQQTPGQGLQFLFEYFSETQRNKGNFPGRFSGRQFSNSRSEMNVSTLELGDSALYLCASTAVAGSYNEQFFGPGTRLTVL.

This clone was seen a few times. The chain joins TRBV5-6 to TRBJ1-4; 7 positions agree with TRBD1. Germline V gives CDR1 SGHDT, CDR2 YYEEEE. The CDR3 covers 15 residues. With 4 bases clipped from V and 4 bases from J, the junction kept 7 bases outside the gene matches. CDR3 protein: CASSAAGQNNEKLFF. As DNA, the CDR3 is TGTGCCAGCAGCGCTGCGGGACAGAATAATGAAAAACTGTTTTTT.

This clone was counted only a few times. The chain carries TRBV29-1 and TRBJ1-3; D is undetermined. CDR1 and CDR2 from the germline V gene are SQVTM and ANQGSEA. V shed 3 bases and J shed 0 bases, with 9 bases lying between them. The CDR3 has 14 amino acids. Here the CDR3 reads CSVEGQSSGNTIYF. DNA of the CDR3: TGCAGCGTTGAGGGCCAGAGCTCTGGAAACACCATATATTTT.

This chain links TRBV6-1 with TRBJ2-7; D call uncertain. The CDR3 has 13 amino acids. Trimming removed 8 bases at V and 7 bases at J, with 18 bases between. CDR1 and CDR2 from the germline V gene are MNHNS and SASEGT. The CDR3 DNA sequence: TGTGCCAGCCGAAATAGCCCCTACGTGGAGCAGTACTTC. Protein: CASRNSPYVEQYF.

The table lists this clone with a few counts. V gene TRBV18 combines with J gene TRBJ1-1, with 9 nucleotides matching TRBD1. Germline trimming cut 3 bases from V and 3 bases from J; bases unmatched to any gene: 5. The CDR3 totals 15 residues. Germline V lookup: CDR1 KGHSH, CDR2 LQKENI. The CDR3, as DNA: TGTGCCAGCTCACCGACAGGGGGTTCGGACACTGAAGCTTTCTTT. Translated, it gives CASSPTGGSDTEAFF.

The chain joins TRBV11-2 to TRBJ2-7; 7 bases agree with TRBD1. Per germline, CDR1 SGHAT and CDR2 FQNNGV. The CDR3 has 13 residues. V gave up 5 bases and J gave up 5 bases; unmatched junction bases: 6. The DNA for the CDR3 is TGTGCCAGCAGCATGCCACAGGGGAACGAGCAGTACTTC. Protein product: CASSMPQGNEQYF.

The V and J genes are TRBV29-1 and TRBJ1-2; tentative D call: TRBD1 (5 bases). Germline-derived CDR1 and CDR2 are SQVTM and ANQGSEA. This CDR3 is 12 amino acids long. Deletions cut 6 bases from V and 5 bases from J, with 13 bases between. The CDR3 loop is CSVGGSGYGYTF. Written as DNA, the CDR3 is TGCAGCGTCGGGGGTTCTGGATATGGCTACACCTTC. Variable domain in full (rest from reference TRBV29-1 and TRBJ1-2): SAVISQKPSRDICQRGTSLTIQCQVDSQVTMMFWYRQQPGQSLTLIATANQGSEATYESGFVIDKFPISRPNLTFSTLTVSNMSPEDSSIYLCSVGGSGYGYTFGSGTRLTVV.

This clone was seen more than once but under ten times. This chain links TRBV5-1 with TRBJ2-3; 12 bases agree with TRBD2. V shed 3 bases and J 8 bases; nucleotides not matched to a gene: 4. Germline CDR1 and CDR2: SGHRS and YFSETQ. The CDR3 contains 14 residues. CDR3 amino acids: CASSSPSGRATQYF. CDR3 sequence (DNA): TGCGCCAGCAGCTCACCTAGCGGGAGGGCTACGCAGTATTTT. Full variable domain (missing parts from reference TRBV5-1 and TRBJ2-3): KAGVTQTPRYLIKTRGQQVTLSCSPISGHRSVSWYQQTPGQGLQFLFEYFSETQRNKGNFPGRFSGRQFSNSRSEMNVSTLELGDSALYLCASSSPSGRATQYFGPGTRLTVL.

The count of this clone is one. J is TRBJ2-5 and V is TRBV5-6, with D perhaps TRBD1 or TRBD2 (6 bases each). This CDR3 is 15 amino acids long. Per germline, CDR1 SGHDT and CDR2 YYEEEE. V dropped 1 base and J dropped 2 bases, with 12 bases sitting between them. The CDR3 region has the DNA TGTGCCAGCAGCTTGAGATCGGGGGCTCAAGAGACCCAGTACTTC. Encoded protein: CASSLRSGAQETQYF.

J is TRBJ1-1 and V is TRBV4-1; D remains ambiguous. In germline, CDR1 is MGHRA, CDR2 YSYEKL. Deletions cut 0 bases from V and 7 bases from J, with 15 bases between. This CDR3 is built from 15 residues. The CDR3 sequence: CASSQDRGGFGEAFF. The CDR3, as DNA: TGCGCCAGCAGCCAAGATCGGGGAGGGTTTGGTGAAGCTTTCTTT.

The chain recombines TRBV30 with TRBJ1-2, with D unresolved. V was shortened by 2 bases and J by 6 bases, with 7 bases between the two germline ends. The germline gives CDR1 GTSNPN, CDR2 SVGIG (reference sequence). CDR3 length: 11 amino acids. CDR3 sequence reads: CAWSPGNGYTF. In DNA form, the CDR3 reads TGTGCCTGGAGTCCGGGGAATGGCTACACCTTC.

This chain uses TRBV7-9 with TRBJ1-5; 8 bases fit TRBD1. Looked up from germline, CDR1 is SEHNR and CDR2 is FQNEAQ (reference sequence). The CDR3 extends over 14 amino acids. The V and J ends lost 3 bases and 6 bases, in that order; junction bases with no gene match: 4. CDR3 amino acids: CASSFRQGSQPQHF. The CDR3, as DNA: TGTGCCAGCAGCTTCCGACAGGGGAGTCAGCCCCAGCATTTT.

The chain uses TRBV29-1 and TRBJ2-4, with 8 bases aligning to TRBD1. V lost 7 bases, J lost 10 bases, and 12 bases stayed unmatched. The CDR3 is 13 amino acids. Germline CDR1 SQVTM, CDR2 ANQGSEA. As DNA, the CDR3 is TGCAGCGCCATAGGACAGGGCCAAGCGATTCAGTACTTC. This encodes CSAIGQGQAIQYF.

The CDR3 nucleotides are TGTGCCAGCAGTTCATCAGGGGCCGCTGGCTACACCTTC. Its translation: CASSSSGAAGYTF. This chain connects TRBV6-1 to TRBJ1-2; D perhaps matches TRBD1 (6 bases). The V end was cut by 5 bases, the J end by 7 bases, with 14 bases between. This CDR3 has 13 amino acids. From germline, CDR1 is MNHNS and CDR2 SASEGT.

The chain couples TRBV28 to TRBJ2-7; D is possibly TRBD2 (6 bases). CDR1 is MDHEN and CDR2 is SYDVKM in the germline V gene. V lost 7 bases to trimming and J lost 7 bases, with 14 bases between them. This CDR3 contains 12 residues. This chain's CDR3 is CASTPTREEQYF. The DNA of the CDR3 is TGTGCCAGCACCCCGACTAGAGAAGAGCAGTACTTC.

The rearrangement uses TRBV25-1 and TRBJ2-1, with D possibly being TRBD2 (5 bases). Germline-derived CDR1 and CDR2 are MGHDK and SYGVNS. Between the trimmed V and J ends, which lost 5 bases and 4 bases, there was a span of 15 bases. The CDR3 runs to 15 residues. The CDR3 sequence is CASSRGSGLYNEQFF. The CDR3 coding sequence is TGTGCCAGCAGTAGAGGCAGCGGCTTGTACAATGAGCAGTTCTTC.

This clone has just a few counts. This rearrangement joins TRBV19 to TRBJ2-7; no clear D gene. Trimming removed 5 bases at V and 5 bases at J, with 10 bases between. The length of the CDR3 is 12 residues. The germline gives CDR1 LNHDA, CDR2 SQIVND (reference sequence). The CDR3 protein is CASSANVHEQYF. In DNA, the CDR3 is TGTGCCAGTAGTGCCAACGTCCACGAGCAGTACTTC.

This clone was seen only a few times. The chain joins TRBV7-2 to TRBJ1-5; unclear D gene. CDR1 is SGHTA, CDR2 FQGNSA, per germline. Between the trimmed V and J ends, which lost 5 bases and 4 bases, there was a span of 6 bases. The CDR3 extends over 12 amino acids. CDR3 coding DNA: TGTGCCAGCAGCCATACGAATCAGCCCCAGCATTTT. This encodes CASSHTNQPQHF.

The gene calls are TRBV14 and TRBJ2-1; D gene ambiguous. The CDR3 has 14 residues. Trimming stripped 4 bases from V and 3 bases from J, with 10 bases between. Per germline, CDR1 SGHDN and CDR2 FVKESK. In DNA form, the CDR3 reads TGTGCCAGCAGCCCTACCACCAACTACAATGAGCAGTTCTTC. It yields the protein CASSPTTNYNEQFF.

The chain links TRBV15 to TRBJ2-5; 7 bases map to TRBD1. J gave up 0 bases and V 8 bases, and 3 bases lay outside the gene matches. The CDR3 has 13 amino acids. From germline, CDR1 is LNHNV and CDR2 YYDKDF (reference sequence). The CDR3 bases are TGTGCCACCGCGACAGGGTACCAAGAGACCCAGTACTTC. Its translation: CATATGYQETQYF.

The sample holds a few counts of this clone. The chain uses TRBV29-1 and TRBJ2-1; either TRBD1 or TRBD2 may supply D (5 bases each). Germline values: CDR1 SQVTM, CDR2 ANQGSEA. The germline V and J ends were trimmed by 7 bases and 10 bases, with 14 bases remaining between them. CDR3 length equals 11 residues. The CDR3, as DNA: TGCAGCGGGGGACCTGTTTTGGAGCAGTTCTTC. Amino acids: CSGGPVLEQFF.

The chain combines TRBV29-1 with TRBJ2-1; 9 nucleotides agree with TRBD2. V lost 5 bases, J lost 4 bases, and 9 bases stayed unmatched. The germline V gene has CDR1 SQVTM and CDR2 ANQGSEA. There are 15 residues in the CDR3. The CDR3 bases are TGCAGCGTTACTTTTAGCGGGAGAGAGTACAATGAGCAGTTCTTC. Translated, it gives CSVTFSGREYNEQFF.

The chain has TRBV11-2 and TRBJ2-7; a weak D match, TRBD1 (5 bases). The germline V gene has CDR1 SGHAT and CDR2 FQNNGV. The CDR3 is 14 amino acids. Between the trimmed V and J ends, which lost 5 bases and 2 bases, there was a span of 13 bases. In nucleotides, the CDR3 is TGTGCCAGCAGCCGTGGCAGGGTGACCTACGAGCAGTACTTC. Translation gives CASSRGRVTYEQYF.

The gene calls are TRBV4-1 and TRBJ2-1; 8 bases line up with TRBD1. Germline CDR1 MGHRA, CDR2 YSYEKL. J lost 1 base, V lost 4 bases, and 9 bases had no gene match. This CDR3 has 17 amino acids. The CDR3 DNA is TGCGCCAGCAGCCGAGCAGGGGGCGCGGTATCCTACAATGAGCAGTTCTTC. Its translation is CASSRAGGAVSYNEQFF.

The chain's CDR3 is CASSTLAGGYNEQFF. DNA for the CDR3: TGTGCCAGTAGTACACTAGCGGGAGGGTACAATGAGCAGTTCTTC. The chain recombines TRBV19 with TRBJ2-1, with TRBD2 identical over 13 bases. The germline gives CDR1 LNHDA, CDR2 SQIVND (reference sequence). Losses at the gene ends were 4 bases for V and 4 bases for J; bases not matched to a gene: 1. This CDR3 is 15 amino acids long.

The chain is built from TRBV7-9 and TRBJ2-7; TRBD1 agrees at 8 bases. Germline V CDR1 and CDR2: SEHNR, FQNEAQ (reference sequence). This CDR3 is built from 14 residues. The V and J ends lost 1 base and 6 bases, in that order; junction bases with no gene match: 5. CDR3 sequence reads: CASSLEQGGSEQYF. CDR3 sequence (DNA): TGTGCCAGCAGCTTAGAACAGGGGGGCTCCGAGCAGTACTTC.